This TCR beta chain was captured in a study of shared clonotypes between healthy human individuals. CD8 cells classed as naive were CD45RO-negative and positively selected for CCR7, excluding terminally differentiated effector memory CD45RA+ cells. The repertoire was sequenced with immunoSEQ multiplex PCR; TCRdb's copy has only in-frame clones and lacks some. This table has about 2.1 million clones, under 95% appearing once. This CDR3 has 15 residues. V gave up 4 bases and J gave up 6 bases; unmatched junction bases: 7. CDR1 is SGHVS, CDR2 FNYEAQ, per germline. The TCR originated in a man younger than 30 in good health. Some clones in this sample may be carry-over from other donors' samples. Sequencing was performed on naive CD8+ T cells from PBMCs. The chain recombines TRBV7-6 with TRBJ2-2; TRBD1 matches 8 bases. CDR3 protein: CASSSGQGGAGELFF. CDR3 in DNA: TGTGCCAGCAGCTCCGGACAGGGCGGTGCCGGGGAGCTGTTTTTT.